This T cell receptor (beta chain) was sequenced for a study of CD8+CD57+ T cells in acquired aplastic anemia (dated by TCRdb to about 2018). For context, the study as a whole: DNA extracted from sorted CD4+ and CD8+ cells had a mean of 3.2 ug, with a range of roughly 0.18 to 27.4 ug. For healthy donor samples, the average read count was approximately 10 million for CD4+ cells and 11 million to 13 million for CD8+ cells. The paper as a whole reports these results and caveats: Twenty-nine CD8+ CDR3 sequences were found in both patients and controls but appeared to be highly expressed in patients and within the immunodominant clones of the patients. Patients and healthy controls showed no significant difference in CD8+ Simpson's diversity (P=0.060).

In this study, sorted CD4+ and CD8+ T cells from the blood of healthy subjects and of severe aplastic anemia patients had their TCR repertoires deep-sequenced. Ficoll-Paque density gradient centrifugation was used to isolate peripheral blood mononuclear cells. CD4+ and CD8+ T cells were sorted by FACS or magnetic beads before DNA extraction. This clonotype appeared many times. Which antigen it targets is not known. Per-nucleotide qualities are absent, and no much larger clonotype sits a single base away. TCR beta VDJ combination and CDR3 sequence profiling used genomic DNA as the template. An Illumina HiSeq 2000 was used for TCR repertoire sequencing. Under the source paper's analysis protocol: TRBV/TRBJ rearrangement plots, CDR3 size and DJ length profiles, and Simpson's diversity index were used to assess repertoires. Whichever DNA sequence was most abundant in the deep sequencing data was defined as the immunodominant clone. CDR3 amino acid sequences were checked for sharing between subjects and were compared against published repertoires and the VDJdb database. TCRdb redid the processing of the public reads, applying fastp at Q25 and MiXCR, and retained in-frame beta chains. For every CDR3 protein sequence, its rows merge into one entry that carries the most common genes and DNA. TCRdb, not the original authors, processed these V and J calls. The sample includes fewer than 200,000 distinct CDR3 sequences, with around 40% observed a single time. 0.8% to 1.1% of the sample lies in the top ten.

This sequence was found in a human donor in good health. Sequencing used sorted CD4+, CD8+, or CD8+CD57+ T cells (not recorded which) from PBMCs.

The nucleotides are TGTGCCAGCAGCTTAAGGCTAGCGGGAGTATACAATGAGCAGTTCTTC. Its protein reads: CASSLRLAGVYNEQFF. The chain employs TRBV11-2 and TRBJ2-1; 10 nucleotides in the junction match TRBD2. Spanning cysteine to phenylalanine, the CDR3 consists of 16 amino acids. The only DNA kept is the CDR3, 48 bases in frame from the first base. V is cut back by 2 bases and J by 4 bases, with 5 bases in the junction unmatched. CDR1 SGHAT and CDR2 FQNNGV are derived from the germline V gene. Here the CDR3 is joined to the reference TRBV11-2 and TRBJ2-1 genes, and the full variable domain is: EAGVAQSPRYKIIEKRQSVAFWCNPISGHATLYWYQQILGQGPKLLIQFQNNGVVDDSQLPKDRFSAERLKGVDSTLKIQPAKLEDSAVYLCASSLRLAGVYNEQFFGPGTRLTVL.